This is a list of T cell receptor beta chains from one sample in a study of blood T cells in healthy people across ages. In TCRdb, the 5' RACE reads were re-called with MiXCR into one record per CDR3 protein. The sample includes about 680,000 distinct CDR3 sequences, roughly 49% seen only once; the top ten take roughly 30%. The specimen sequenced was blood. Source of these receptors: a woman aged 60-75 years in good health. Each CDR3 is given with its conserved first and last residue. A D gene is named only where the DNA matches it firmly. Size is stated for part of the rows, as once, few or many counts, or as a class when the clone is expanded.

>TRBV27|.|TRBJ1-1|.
CASSSKGEAFF
TGTGCCAGCAGTTCCAAGGGTGAAGCTTTCTTT
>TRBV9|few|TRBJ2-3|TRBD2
CASSVSGEYTDTQYF
TGTGCCAGCAGCGTTAGCGGGGAGTACACAGATACGCAGTATTTT
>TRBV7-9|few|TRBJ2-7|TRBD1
CASSHWTGGNYEQYF
TGTGCCAGCAGCCATTGGACAGGGGGCAACTACGAGCAGTACTTC
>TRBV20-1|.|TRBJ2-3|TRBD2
CSASLGLAGDSDTQYF
TGCAGTGCTAGCCTGGGACTAGCGGGAGACTCAGATACGCAGTATTTT
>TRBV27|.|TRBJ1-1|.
CASSLSRVADTEAFF
TGTGCCAGCAGTTTATCGAGGGTTGCGGACACTGAAGCTTTCTTT
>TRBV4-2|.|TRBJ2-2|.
CASSLPSGTGELFF
TGTGCCAGCAGCCTTCCATCTGGGACCGGGGAGCTGTTTTTT
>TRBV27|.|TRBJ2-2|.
CASRTHSPHGNTGELFF
TGTGCCAGCAGAACTCACAGTCCTCATGGTAACACCGGGGAGCTGTTTTTT
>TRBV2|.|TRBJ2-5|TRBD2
CASSPIFLGRGEQYF
TGTGCCAGCAGTCCGATTTTCTTGGGGAGGGGTGAGCAGTACTTC
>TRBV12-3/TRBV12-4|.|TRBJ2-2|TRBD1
CASRGQGAQRTGELFF
TGTGCCAGCCGAGGACAGGGTGCTCAAAGAACCGGGGAGCTGTTTTTT
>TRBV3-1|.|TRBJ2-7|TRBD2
CASSQIGGGREQYF
TGTGCCAGCAGCCAGATTGGGGGGGGTAGGGAGCAGTACTTC
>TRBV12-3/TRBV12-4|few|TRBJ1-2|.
CASSLGPTGYTF
TGTGCCAGCAGTTTAGGCCCTACGGGCTACACCTTC
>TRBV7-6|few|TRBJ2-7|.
CASSLVAGEYEQYF
TGTGCCAGCAGCTTAGTGGCAGGGGAGTACGAGCAGTACTTC
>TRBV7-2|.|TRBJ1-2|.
CASSHYTYGYTF
TGTGCCAGCAGCCATTACACCTATGGCTACACCTTC
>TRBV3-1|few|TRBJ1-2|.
CASSQVIANYGYTF
TGTGCCAGCAGCCAAGTTATAGCTAACTATGGCTACACCTTC
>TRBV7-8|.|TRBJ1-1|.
CASSPDGYTEAFF
TGTGCCAGCAGCCCGGACGGATACACTGAAGCTTTCTTT
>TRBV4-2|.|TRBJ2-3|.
CASSQEIGAGKNTQYF
TGTGCCAGCAGCCAAGAAATCGGGGCAGGGAAGAATACGCAGTATTTT
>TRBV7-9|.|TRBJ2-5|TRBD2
CASSLAGGPETQYF
TGTGCCAGCAGCTTAGCGGGAGGGCCGGAGACCCAGTACTTC
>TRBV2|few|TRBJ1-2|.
CASSEGADGYTF
TGTGCCAGCAGTGAAGGCGCCGATGGCTACACCTTC
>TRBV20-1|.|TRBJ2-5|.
CSPRPGAEETQYF
TGCAGCCCCAGGCCGGGAGCGGAAGAGACCCAGTACTTC